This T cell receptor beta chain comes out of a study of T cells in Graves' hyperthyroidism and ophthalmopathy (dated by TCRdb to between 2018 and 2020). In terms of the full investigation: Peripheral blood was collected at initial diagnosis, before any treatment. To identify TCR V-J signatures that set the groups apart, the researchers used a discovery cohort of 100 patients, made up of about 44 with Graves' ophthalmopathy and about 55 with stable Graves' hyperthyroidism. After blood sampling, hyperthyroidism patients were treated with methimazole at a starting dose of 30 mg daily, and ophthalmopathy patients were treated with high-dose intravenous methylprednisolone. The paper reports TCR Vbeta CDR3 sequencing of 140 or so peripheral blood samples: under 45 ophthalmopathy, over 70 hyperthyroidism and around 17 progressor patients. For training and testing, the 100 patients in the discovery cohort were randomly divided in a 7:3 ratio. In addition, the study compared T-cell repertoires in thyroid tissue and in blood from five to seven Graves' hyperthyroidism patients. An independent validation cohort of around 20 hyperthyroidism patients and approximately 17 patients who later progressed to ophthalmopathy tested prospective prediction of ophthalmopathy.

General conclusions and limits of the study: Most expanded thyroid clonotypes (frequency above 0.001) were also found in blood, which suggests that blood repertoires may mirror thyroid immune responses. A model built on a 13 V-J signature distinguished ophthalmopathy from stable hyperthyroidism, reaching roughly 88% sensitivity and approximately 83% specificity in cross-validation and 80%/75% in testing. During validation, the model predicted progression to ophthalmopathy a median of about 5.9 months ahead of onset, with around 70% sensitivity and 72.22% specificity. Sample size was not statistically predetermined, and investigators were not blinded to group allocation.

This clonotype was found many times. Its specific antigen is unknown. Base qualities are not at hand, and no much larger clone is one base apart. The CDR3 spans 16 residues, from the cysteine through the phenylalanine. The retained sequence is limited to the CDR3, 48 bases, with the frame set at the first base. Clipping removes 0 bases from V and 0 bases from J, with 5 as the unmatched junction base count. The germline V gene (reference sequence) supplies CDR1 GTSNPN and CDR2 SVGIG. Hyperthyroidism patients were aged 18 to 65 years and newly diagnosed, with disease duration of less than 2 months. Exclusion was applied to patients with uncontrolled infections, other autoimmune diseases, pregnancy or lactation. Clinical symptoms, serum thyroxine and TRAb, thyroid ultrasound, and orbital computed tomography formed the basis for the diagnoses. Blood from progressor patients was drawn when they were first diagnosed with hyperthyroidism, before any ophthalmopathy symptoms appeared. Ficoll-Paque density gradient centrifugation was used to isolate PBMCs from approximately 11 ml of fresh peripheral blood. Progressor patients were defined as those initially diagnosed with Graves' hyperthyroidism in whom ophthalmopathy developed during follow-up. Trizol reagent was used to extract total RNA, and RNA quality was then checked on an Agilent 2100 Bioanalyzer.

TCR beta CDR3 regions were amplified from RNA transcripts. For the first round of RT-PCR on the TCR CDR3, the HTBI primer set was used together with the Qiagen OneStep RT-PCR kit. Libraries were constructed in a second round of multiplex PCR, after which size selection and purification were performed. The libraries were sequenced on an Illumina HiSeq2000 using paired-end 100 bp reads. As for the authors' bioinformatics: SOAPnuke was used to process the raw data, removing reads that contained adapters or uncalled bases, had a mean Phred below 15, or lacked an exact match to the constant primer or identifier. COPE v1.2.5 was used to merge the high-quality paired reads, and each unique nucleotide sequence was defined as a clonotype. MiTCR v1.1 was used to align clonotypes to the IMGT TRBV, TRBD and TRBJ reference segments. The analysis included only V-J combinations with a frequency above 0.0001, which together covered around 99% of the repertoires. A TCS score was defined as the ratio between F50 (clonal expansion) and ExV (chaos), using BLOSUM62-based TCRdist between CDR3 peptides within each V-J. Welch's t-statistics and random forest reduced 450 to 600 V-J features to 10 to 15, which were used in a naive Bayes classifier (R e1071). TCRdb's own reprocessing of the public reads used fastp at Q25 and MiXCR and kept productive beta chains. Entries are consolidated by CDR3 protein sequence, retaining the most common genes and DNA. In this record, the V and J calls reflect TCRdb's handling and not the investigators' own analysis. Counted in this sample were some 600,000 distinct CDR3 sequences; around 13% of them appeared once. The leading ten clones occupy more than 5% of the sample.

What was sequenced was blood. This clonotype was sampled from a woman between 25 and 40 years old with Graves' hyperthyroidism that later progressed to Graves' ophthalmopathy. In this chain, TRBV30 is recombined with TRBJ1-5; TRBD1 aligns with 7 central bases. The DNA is TGTGCCTGGAGTGTACAGGGGACAGCTAGCAATCAGCCCCAGCATTTT. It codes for CAWSVQGTASNQPQHF.